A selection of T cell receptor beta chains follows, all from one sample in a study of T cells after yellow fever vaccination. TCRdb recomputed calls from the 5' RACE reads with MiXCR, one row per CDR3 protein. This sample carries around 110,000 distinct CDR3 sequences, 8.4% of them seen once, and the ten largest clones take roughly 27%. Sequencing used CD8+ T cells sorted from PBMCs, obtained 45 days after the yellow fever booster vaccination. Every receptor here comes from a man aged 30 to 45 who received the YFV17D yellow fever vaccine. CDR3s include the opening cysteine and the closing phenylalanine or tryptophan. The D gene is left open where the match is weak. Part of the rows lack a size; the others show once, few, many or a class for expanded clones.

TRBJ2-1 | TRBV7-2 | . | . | TGTGCCAGCAGCTTGCGGCGGGGCTTCTACAATGAGCAGTTCTTC | CASSLRRGFYNEQFF
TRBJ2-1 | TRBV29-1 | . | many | TGCAGCGTTGACGGAGTAGCCTACAATGAGCAGTTCTTC | CSVDGVAYNEQFF
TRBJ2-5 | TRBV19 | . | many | TGTGCCAGTAGTTTCCCGGGAGTCCAAGAGACCCAGTACTTC | CASSFPGVQETQYF
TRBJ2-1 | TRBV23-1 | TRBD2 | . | TGCGCCAGCAGTCCGTCGGGCGCTAGCGGGAGCCGGCGGATTGAGCAGTTCTTC | CASSPSGASGSRRIEQFF
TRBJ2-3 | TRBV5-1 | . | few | TGCGCCAGCAGCTTGTTTGTGGGAACAGATACGCAGTATTTT | CASSLFVGTDTQYF
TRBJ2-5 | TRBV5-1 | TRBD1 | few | TGCGCCAGCAGCTTGGGACGGACAGGGGCTTGGCAAGAGACCCAGTACTTC | CASSLGRTGAWQETQYF
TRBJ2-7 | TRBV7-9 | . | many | TGTGCCAGCAGCTTGTCTTCCTACGAGCAGTACTTC | CASSLSSYEQYF
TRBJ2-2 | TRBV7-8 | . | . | TGTGCCAGCAGCTTTGGGGGAGGGGGTTCCGGGGAGCTGTTTTTT | CASSFGGGGSGELFF
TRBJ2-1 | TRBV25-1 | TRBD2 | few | TGTGCCAGCAGTGACCTGGGACTAGGGCCCTACAATGAGCAGTTCTTC | CASSDLGLGPYNEQFF
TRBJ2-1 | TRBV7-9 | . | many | TGTGCCAGCAGCTTTAGCGAATACCTTTACAATGAGCAGTTCTTC | CASSFSEYLYNEQFF
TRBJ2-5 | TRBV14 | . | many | TGTGCCAGCAGCCAGGATTCAGAGACCCAGTACTTC | CASSQDSETQYF
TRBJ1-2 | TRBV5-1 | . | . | TGCGCCAGCAGCTTACCCCCCGGGACGGATATTAACTATGGCTACACCTTC | CASSLPPGTDINYGYTF
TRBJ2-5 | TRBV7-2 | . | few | TGTGCCAGCAGCTATTCTAGCGGCCAGGGGGAGACCCAGTACTTC | CASSYSSGQGETQYF
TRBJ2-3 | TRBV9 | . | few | TGTGCCAGCAGCGGTAGTGGTCCCCATAGCACAGATACGCAGTATTTT | CASSGSGPHSTDTQYF
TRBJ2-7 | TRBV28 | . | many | TGTGCCAGCAGAAAACAAGGGAACTACGAGCAGTACTTC | CASRKQGNYEQYF
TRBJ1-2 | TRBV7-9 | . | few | TGTGCCAGCAGCTCGGCCGGCCGGGAAGCTAACTATGGCTACACCTTC | CASSSAGREANYGYTF
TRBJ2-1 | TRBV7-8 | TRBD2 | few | TGTGCCAGCAGCTTCCTCCTAGCGGGAGGTTACAATGAGCAGTTCTTC | CASSFLLAGGYNEQFF
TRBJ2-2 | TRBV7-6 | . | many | TGTGCCAGCAGCGTAGGGATCTCCGGGGAGCTGTTTTTT | CASSVGISGELFF
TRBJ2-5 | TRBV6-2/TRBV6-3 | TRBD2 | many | TGTGCCAGCAGTCCTCGGGACTACCGTGAAGGAAAGACCCAGTACTTC | CASSPRDYREGKTQYF
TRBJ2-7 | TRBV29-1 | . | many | TGCAGCGTTGAAGTATTCTCTCGGAGGGAGACCACCTACGAGCAGTACTTC | CSVEVFSRRETTYEQYF
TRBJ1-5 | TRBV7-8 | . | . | TGTGCCAGCAGCTTAGTAGACGAGAATCAGCCCCAGCATTTT | CASSLVDENQPQHF
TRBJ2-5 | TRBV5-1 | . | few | TGCGCCAGCAGCCCCTTCGAAGTCTTAGGGGAGACCCAGTACTTC | CASSPFEVLGETQYF
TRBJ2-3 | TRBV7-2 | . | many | TGTGCCAGCAGCTTAACGAGGGGTAGGGCCCCGCCAGATACGCAGTATTTT | CASSLTRGRAPPDTQYF
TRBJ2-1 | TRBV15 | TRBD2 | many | TGTGCCACGGGGGATAGATGGGCTAGCGGTGATAGGAACAATGAGCAGTTCTTC | CATGDRWASGDRNNEQFF
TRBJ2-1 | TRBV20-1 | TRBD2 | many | TGCAGTTACTCCGGGCTAGCGGGAGGGCCCGGCTCCTACAATGAGCAGTTCTTC | CSYSGLAGGPGSYNEQFF
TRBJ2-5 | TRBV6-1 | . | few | TGTGCCAGCAGCCTGGGACTGGGGCAAGAGACCCAGTACTTC | CASSLGLGQETQYF
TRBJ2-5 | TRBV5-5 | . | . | TGTGCCAGCAGCTTGGGGCAGGGTGAGACCCATTACTTC | CASSLGQGETHYF
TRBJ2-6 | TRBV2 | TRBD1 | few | TGTGCCAGCAGAGTGACAGGGGCGGGGTATGGGGCCAACGTCCTGACTTTC | CASRVTGAGYGANVLTF
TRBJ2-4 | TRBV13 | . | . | TGTGCCAGCAGCTCCTCCGGGACCAAGTACTTC | CASSSSGTKYF
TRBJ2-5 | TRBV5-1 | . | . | TGCGCCAGCAGCTTGGGATACGGCGAGGAGACCCAGTACTTC | CASSLGYGEETQYF
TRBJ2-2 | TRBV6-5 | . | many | TGTGCCAGCAGTTACCAGGGACAACTTAACACCGGGGAGCTGTTTTTT | CASSYQGQLNTGELFF
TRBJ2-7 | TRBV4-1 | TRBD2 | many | TGCGCCAGCAGCCAAACCCCGTGGACTAGCGGGAACGAGCAGTACTTC | CASSQTPWTSGNEQYF
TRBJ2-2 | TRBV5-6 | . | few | TGTGCCAGCAGCTCCAGGGAAGTCGGGGAGCTGTTTTTT | CASSSREVGELFF
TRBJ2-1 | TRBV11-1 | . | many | TGTGCCAGCAGCGAAGGGTCCCATGAGCAGTTCTTC | CASSEGSHEQFF
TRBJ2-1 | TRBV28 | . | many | TGTGCCACCGTATACAATGAGCAGTTCTTC | CATVYNEQFF
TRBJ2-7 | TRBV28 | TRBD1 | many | TGTGCCAGCAGAGAACAGGGGGAAGTCTACGAGCAGTACTTC | CASREQGEVYEQYF
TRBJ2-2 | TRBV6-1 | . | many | TGTGCCAGCTACAGGGGGGGGGCCGGGGAGCTGTTTTTT | CASYRGGAGELFF
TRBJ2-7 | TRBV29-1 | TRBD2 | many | TGCAGCGTTGAAGAGGGACTAGCGGGAGACGAGCAGTACTTC | CSVEEGLAGDEQYF
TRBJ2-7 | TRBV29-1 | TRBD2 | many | TGCAGCGCCAAACTTACTAGCGGGGACGAGCAGTACTTC | CSAKLTSGDEQYF
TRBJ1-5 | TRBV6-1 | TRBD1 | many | TGTGCCAGCAGTGATTTGGGACAGGGATTTCAGCCCCAGCATTTT | CASSDLGQGFQPQHF
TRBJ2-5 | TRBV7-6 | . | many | TGTGCCAGCAGCTTAGCCCTCAGGGCCGGAGAGACCCAGTACTTC | CASSLALRAGETQYF